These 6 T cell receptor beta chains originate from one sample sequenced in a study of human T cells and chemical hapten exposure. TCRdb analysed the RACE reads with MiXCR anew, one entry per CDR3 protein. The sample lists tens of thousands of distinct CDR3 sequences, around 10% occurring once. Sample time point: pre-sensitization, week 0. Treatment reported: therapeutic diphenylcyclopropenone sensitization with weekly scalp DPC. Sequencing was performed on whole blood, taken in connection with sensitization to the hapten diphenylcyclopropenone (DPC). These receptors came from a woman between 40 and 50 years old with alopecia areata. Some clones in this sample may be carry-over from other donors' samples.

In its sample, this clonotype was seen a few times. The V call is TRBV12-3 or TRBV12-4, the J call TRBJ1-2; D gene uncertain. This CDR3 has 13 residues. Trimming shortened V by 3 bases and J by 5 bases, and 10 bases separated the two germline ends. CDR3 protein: CASSFNSQYGYTF. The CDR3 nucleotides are TGTGCCAGCAGTTTTAACAGTCAATATGGCTACACCTTC.

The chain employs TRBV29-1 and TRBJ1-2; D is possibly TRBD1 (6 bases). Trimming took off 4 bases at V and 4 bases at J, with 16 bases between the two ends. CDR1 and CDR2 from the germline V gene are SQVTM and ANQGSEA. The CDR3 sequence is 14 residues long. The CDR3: CSVGLREGGYGYTF. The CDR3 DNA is TGCAGCGTTGGGTTAAGGGAAGGGGGCTATGGCTACACCTTC.

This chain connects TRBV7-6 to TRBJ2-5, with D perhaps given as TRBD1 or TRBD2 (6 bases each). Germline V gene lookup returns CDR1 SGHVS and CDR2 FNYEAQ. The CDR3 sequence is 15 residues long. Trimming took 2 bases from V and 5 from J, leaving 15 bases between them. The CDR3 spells CASSLQGTPQETQYF. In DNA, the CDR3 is TGTGCCAGCAGCTTACAGGGGACTCCTCAGGAGACCCAGTACTTC.

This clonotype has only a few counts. Here the CDR3 DNA reads TGTGCCAGCAGCCCCGGCCCGTTTAGCGAGCAGTACTTC. It specifies CASSPGPFSEQYF. V gene TRBV7-3 combines with J gene TRBJ2-7; D ambiguous. Trimming removed 5 bases from V and 6 bases from J, with 14 bases in between. The CDR3 contains 13 residues. The germline V gene encodes CDR1 SGHTA and CDR2 FQGTGA.

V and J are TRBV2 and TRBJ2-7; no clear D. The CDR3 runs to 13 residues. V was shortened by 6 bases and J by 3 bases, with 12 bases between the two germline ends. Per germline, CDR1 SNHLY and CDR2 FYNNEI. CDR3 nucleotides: TGTGCCAGCAGAGTTCAATGGTACTACGAGCAGTACTTC. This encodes CASRVQWYYEQYF.

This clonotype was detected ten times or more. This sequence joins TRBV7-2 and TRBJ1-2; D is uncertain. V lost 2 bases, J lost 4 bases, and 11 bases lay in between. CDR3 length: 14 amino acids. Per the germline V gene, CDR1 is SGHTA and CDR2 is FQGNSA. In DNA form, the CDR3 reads TGTGCCAGCAGCTTAAACGGCGGAACCTATGGCTACACCTTC. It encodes CASSLNGGTYGYTF.